The sequence of this T cell receptor beta chain was determined in a study of T cells in Graves' hyperthyroidism and ophthalmopathy. Study outcomes and limitations: Expanded thyroid clonotypes (above 0.001) were mostly also found in blood.

This clonotype was counted only a few times. Its target is not known. Exclusion of a patient resulted from uncontrolled infection, other autoimmune disease, pregnancy or lactation. RNA transcripts gave rise to amplified TCR beta CDR3 regions. Using the HTBI primer set, a first-round RT-PCR was run on the TCR CDR3. A single record per CDR3 protein comes from TCRdb applying MiXCR to the multiplex PCR reads. The data contain around 500,000 distinct CDR3 sequences, roughly 22% of them singletons. The source of this sequence is a woman in her 70s with Graves' ophthalmopathy. Sequencing used blood.

CDR3 in DNA: TGCAGTGCTAGAGATGCTATGCAGGGGAATGAAAAACTGTTTTTT. Its protein is CSARDAMQGNEKLFF. V and J are TRBV20-1 and TRBJ1-4; D is perhaps TRBD1 (6 bases). Germline CDR1 DFQATT, CDR2 SNEGSKA (reference sequence). V gave up 0 bases and J gave up 5 bases, with 13 bases separating them. This CDR3 is built from 15 residues.